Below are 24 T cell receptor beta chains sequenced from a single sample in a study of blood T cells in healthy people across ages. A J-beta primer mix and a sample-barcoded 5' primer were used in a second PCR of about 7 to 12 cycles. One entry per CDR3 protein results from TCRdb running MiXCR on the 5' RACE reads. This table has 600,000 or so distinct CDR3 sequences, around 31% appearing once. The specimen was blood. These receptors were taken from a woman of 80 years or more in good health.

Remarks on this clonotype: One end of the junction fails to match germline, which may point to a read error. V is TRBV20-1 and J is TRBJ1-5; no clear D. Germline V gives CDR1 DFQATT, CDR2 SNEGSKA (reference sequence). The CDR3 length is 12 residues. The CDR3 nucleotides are TGCAGTGCTAGTTCTACTGATCAGGCCCAGCATTTT. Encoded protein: CSASSTDQAQHF.

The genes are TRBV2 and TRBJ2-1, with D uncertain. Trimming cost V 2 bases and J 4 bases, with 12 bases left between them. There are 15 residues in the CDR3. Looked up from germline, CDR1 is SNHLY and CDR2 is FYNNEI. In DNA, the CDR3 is TGTGCCAGCAGTGAATCACCGGCCCCTTACAATGAGCAGTTCTTC. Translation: CASSESPAPYNEQFF.

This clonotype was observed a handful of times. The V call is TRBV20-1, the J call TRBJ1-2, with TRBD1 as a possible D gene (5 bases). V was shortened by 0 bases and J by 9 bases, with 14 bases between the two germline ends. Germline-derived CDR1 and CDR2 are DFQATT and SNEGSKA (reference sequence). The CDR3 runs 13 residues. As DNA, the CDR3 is TGCAGTGCTAGAGATCCGGGGCAAAGGAGCTACACCTTC. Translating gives CSARDPGQRSYTF.

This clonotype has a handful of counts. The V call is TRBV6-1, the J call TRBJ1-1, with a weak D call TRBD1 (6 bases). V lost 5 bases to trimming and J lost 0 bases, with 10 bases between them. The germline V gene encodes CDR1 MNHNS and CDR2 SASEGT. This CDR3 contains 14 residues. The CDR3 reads CASSRDIMNTEAFF. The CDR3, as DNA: TGTGCCAGCAGTAGGGACATCATGAACACTGAAGCTTTCTTT.

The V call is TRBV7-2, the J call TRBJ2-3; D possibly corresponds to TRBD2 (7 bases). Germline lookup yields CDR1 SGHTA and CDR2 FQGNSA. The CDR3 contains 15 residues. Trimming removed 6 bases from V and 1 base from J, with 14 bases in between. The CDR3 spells CASRPGGGGTDTQYF. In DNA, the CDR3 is TGTGCCAGCAGACCGGGCGGGGGCGGCACAGATACGCAGTATTTT.

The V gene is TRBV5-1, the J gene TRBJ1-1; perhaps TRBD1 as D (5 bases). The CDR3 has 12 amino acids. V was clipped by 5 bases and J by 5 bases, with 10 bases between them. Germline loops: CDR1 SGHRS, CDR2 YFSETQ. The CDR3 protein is CASRAGGTEAFF. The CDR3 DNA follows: TGCGCCAGCAGGGCTGGGGGGACTGAAGCTTTCTTT. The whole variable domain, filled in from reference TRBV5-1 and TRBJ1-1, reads KAGVTQTPRYLIKTRGQQVTLSCSPISGHRSVSWYQQTPGQGLQFLFEYFSETQRNKGNFPGRFSGRQFSNSRSEMNVSTLELGDSALYLCASRAGGTEAFFGQGTRLTVV.

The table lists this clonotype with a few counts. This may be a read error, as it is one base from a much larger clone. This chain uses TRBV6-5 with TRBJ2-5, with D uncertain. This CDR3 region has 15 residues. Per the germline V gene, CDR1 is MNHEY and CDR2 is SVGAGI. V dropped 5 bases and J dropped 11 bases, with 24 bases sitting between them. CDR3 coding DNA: TGTGCCAGCAGTGCCCGCGACGTCGGGCGGTATGAGCAGTACTTC. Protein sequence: CASSARDVGRYEQYF.

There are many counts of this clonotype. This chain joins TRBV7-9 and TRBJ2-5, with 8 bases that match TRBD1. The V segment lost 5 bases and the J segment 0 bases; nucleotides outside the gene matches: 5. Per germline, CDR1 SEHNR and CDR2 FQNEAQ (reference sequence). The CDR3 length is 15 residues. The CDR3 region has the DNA TGTGCCAGCAGCACCAGACAGGGGAACCAAGAGACCCAGTACTTC. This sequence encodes CASSTRQGNQETQYF. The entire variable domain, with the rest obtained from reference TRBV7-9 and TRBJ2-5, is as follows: DTGVSQNPRHKITKRGQNVTFRCDPISEHNRLYWYRQTLGQGPEFLTYFQNEAQLEKSRLLSDRFSAERPKGSFSTLEIQRTEQGDSAMYLCASSTRQGNQETQYFGPGTRLLVL.

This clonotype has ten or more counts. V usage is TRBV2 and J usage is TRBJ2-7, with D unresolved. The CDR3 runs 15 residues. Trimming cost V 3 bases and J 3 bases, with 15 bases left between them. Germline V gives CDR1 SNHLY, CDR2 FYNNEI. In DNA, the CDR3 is TGTGCCAGCAGTGAGAGGACGGGCCGTGTCTACGAGCAGTACTTC. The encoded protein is CASSERTGRVYEQYF.

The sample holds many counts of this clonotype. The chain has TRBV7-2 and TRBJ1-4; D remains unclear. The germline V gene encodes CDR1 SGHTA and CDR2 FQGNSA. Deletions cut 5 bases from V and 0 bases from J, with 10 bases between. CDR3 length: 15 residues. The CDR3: CASSLEGSTNEKLFF. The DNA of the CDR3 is TGTGCCAGCAGCCTCGAGGGCTCAACTAATGAAAAACTGTTTTTT.

DNA of the CDR3: TGTGCCTGGGAGCTCTACAGGGGTGGCTACACCTTC. Its protein is CAWELYRGGYTF. J is TRBJ1-2 and V is TRBV30; 7 bases line up with TRBD1. CDR3 length: 12 residues. Germline assignment: CDR1 GTSNPN and CDR2 SVGIG (reference sequence). With 5 bases clipped from V and 7 bases from J, the junction kept 7 bases outside the gene matches.

CDR3 bases: TGTGCCAGCAGCCAAGTAGGCGGACCGTTTAACAATGAGCAGTTCTTC. It specifies CASSQVGGPFNNEQFF. The chain joins TRBV3-1 to TRBJ2-1; D is uncertain. Trimming shortened V by 1 base and J by 5 bases, and 15 bases separated the two germline ends. Germline values: CDR1 LGHDT, CDR2 YNNKEL (reference sequence). CDR3 length equals 16 residues.

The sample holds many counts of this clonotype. The CDR3 is CASSREETQYF. The CDR3 bases are TGCGCCAGCAGCCGCGAAGAGACCCAGTACTTC. The chain employs TRBV5-1 and TRBJ2-5; D not resolved. The CDR3 covers 11 residues. V shed 4 bases and J shed 3 bases, with 4 bases lying between them. Germline CDR1 SGHRS, CDR2 YFSETQ. Full variable domain (rest looked up from reference TRBV5-1 and TRBJ2-5): KAGVTQTPRYLIKTRGQQVTLSCSPISGHRSVSWYQQTPGQGLQFLFEYFSETQRNKGNFPGRFSGRQFSNSRSEMNVSTLELGDSALYLCASSREETQYFGPGTRLLVL.

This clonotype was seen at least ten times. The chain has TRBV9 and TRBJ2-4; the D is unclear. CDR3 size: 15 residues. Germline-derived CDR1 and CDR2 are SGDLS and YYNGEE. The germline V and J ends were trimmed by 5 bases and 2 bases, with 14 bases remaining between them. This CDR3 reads CASSTQGQPKNIQYF. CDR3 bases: TGTGCCAGCAGTACTCAAGGGCAGCCCAAAAACATTCAGTACTTC.

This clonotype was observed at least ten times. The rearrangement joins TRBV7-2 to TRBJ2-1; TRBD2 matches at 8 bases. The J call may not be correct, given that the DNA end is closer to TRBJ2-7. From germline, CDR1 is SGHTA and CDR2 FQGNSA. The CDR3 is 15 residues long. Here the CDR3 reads CASSLSRGGYNEQYF. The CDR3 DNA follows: TGTGCCAGCAGCTTAAGTCGGGGGGGCTACAATGAGCAGTACTTC.

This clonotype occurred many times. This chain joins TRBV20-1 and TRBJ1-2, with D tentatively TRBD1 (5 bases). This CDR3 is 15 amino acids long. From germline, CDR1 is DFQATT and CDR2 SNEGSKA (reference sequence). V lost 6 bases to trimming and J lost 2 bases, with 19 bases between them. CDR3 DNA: TGCAGTGCCCCCTCTTGGGGGAATGAGAACTATGGCTACACCTTC. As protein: CSAPSWGNENYGYTF.

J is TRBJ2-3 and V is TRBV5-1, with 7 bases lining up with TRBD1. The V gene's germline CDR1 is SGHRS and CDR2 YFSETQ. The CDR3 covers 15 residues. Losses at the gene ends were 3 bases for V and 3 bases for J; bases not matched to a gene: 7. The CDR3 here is CASSWGQSLTDTQYF. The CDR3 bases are TGCGCCAGCAGCTGGGGACAGTCTTTGACAGATACGCAGTATTTT.

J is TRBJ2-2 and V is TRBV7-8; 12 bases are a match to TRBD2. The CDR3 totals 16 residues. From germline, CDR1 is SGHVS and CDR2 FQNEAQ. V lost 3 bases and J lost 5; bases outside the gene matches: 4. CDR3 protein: CASSFRTSGVTGELFF. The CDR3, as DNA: TGTGCCAGCAGCTTCAGGACTAGCGGGGTAACCGGGGAGCTGTTTTTT.

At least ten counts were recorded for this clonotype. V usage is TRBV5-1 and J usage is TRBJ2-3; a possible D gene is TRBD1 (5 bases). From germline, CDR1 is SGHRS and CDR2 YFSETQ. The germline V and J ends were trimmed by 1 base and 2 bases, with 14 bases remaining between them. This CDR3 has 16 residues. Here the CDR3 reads CASSLRRQYPTDTQYF. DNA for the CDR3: TGCGCCAGCAGCTTGAGGCGACAGTACCCCACAGATACGCAGTATTTT.

The CDR3 reads CASSERTGGDFTEAFF. The CDR3 DNA is TGTGCCAGCAGCGAAAGGACAGGGGGCGATTTCACTGAAGCTTTCTTT. V usage is TRBV21-1 and J usage is TRBJ1-1; the table names TRBD1, a call not compared with the DNA. TRBV21-1 is a pseudogene locus. The CDR3 consists of 16 residues.

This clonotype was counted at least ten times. Here the CDR3 DNA reads TGTGCCAGTAGTTCCCCAGCGGACGGTGGGACCCAGTACTTC. Amino acid sequence: CASSSPADGGTQYF. The rearrangement uses TRBV19 and TRBJ2-5; a possible D gene is TRBD2 (5 bases). The CDR3 is made up of 14 amino acids. Germline lookup yields CDR1 LNHDA and CDR2 SQIVND (reference sequence). Trimming took off 5 bases at V and 7 bases at J, with 17 bases between the two ends.

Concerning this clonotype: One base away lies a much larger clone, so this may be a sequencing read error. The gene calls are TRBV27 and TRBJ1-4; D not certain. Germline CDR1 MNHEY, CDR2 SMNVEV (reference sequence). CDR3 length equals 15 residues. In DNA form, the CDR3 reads TGTGCCAGCAGACCCGATGGGTACTCTAATGAAAAACGGTTTTTT. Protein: CASRPDGYSNEKRFF.

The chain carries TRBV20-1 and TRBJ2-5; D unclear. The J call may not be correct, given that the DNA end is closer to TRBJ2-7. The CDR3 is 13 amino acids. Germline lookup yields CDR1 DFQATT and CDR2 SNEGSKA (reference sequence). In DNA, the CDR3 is TGCAGTGCTAGAGACCCTAACAGATACGAGCAGTACTTC. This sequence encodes CSARDPNRYEQYF.

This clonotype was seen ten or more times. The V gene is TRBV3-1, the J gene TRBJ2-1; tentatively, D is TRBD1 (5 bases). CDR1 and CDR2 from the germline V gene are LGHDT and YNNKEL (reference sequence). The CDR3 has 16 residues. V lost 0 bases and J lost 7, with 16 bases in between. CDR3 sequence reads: CASSQDMGPTFNEQFF. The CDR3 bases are TGTGCCAGCAGCCAAGATATGGGGCCGACGTTTAATGAGCAGTTCTTC.